The entry below gives a single T cell receptor (beta chain) sequence along with its context. The antigen remains unidentified. Only in-frame clones appear in the TCRdb table, and some are missing; sequencing was by immunoSEQ multiplex PCR. This table has approximately 160,000 clones, about 90% appearing once. Separate from the roughly 630-subject first cohort was the roughly 120-subject validation cohort, to which the donors belonged. The sample belongs to a study of cytomegalovirus exposure and HLA in healthy donors. Findings and limits, study-wide: A classifier reportedly called cytomegalovirus status with high sensitivity and specificity.

CDR1 and CDR2 from the germline V gene are MNHEY and SMNVEV (reference sequence). CDR3 length equals 15 residues. Trimming left V 6 bases short and J 0 bases short, with 15 bases between. The genes are TRBV27 and TRBJ2-7, with a possible D match to TRBD1 (6 bases). This TCR was sampled from a woman aged 18-35 years in good health and CMV-seropositive. The sequencing input was PBMCs. The chain's CDR3 is CASRAGQLYSYEQYF. CDR3 coding DNA: TGTGCCAGCAGGGCTGGACAGTTATACTCCTACGAGCAGTACTTC.